This TCR beta chain was identified in a study of PD-L1 blockade in urothelial cancer. Across the whole study: The patients first took atezolizumab in the mid-2010s, receiving 1,200 mg intravenously every 3 weeks. Patients arrived having already received 0 to 3 prior chemotherapy regimens.

The ends were cut back, 1 base at V and 5 bases at J, with 12 bases in the middle. Germline V CDR1 and CDR2: SGHTS, YDEGEE. This CDR3 is 14 amino acids long. Synthetic TCR analog templates were spiked into all PCRs individually. Generated by immunoSEQ multiplex PCR, the TCRdb table keeps only in-frame clones and is missing some. The table shows fewer than 25,000 clones, with roughly 89% occurring only once. This sample comprised PBMCs, obtained around atezolizumab (anti-PD-L1) treatment. The chain uses TRBV5-8 and TRBJ2-5; possibly TRBD1 for D (6 bases). The TCR sequence derives from a man in his fifties with urothelial cancer. The CDR3 DNA reads TGTGCCAGCAGCTTGCTTCACAGGGCTGAGACCCAGTACTTC. Translated: CASSLLHRAETQYF.